This T cell receptor (beta chain) was sequenced during a study of T-cell reconstitution after alpha-beta-depleted transplantation in children. Construction of the TCRbeta library involved unique molecular identifiers. One entry per CDR3 protein results from TCRdb running MiXCR on the PCR reads. The table includes 500,000 to 750,000 distinct CDR3 sequences, approximately 13% detected once. This clonotype was seen ten or more times. This CDR3 spans 15 amino acids. The ends lost 0 bases at V and 8 bases at J; junction bases unmatched: 9. The germline CDR1 and CDR2 sequences are DFQATT and SNEGSKA (reference sequence).

The receptor was isolated from a male patient younger than 18 who had a stem cell transplant for acute myeloid leukemia, so the T cells may come from the graft donor. The specimen comprised PBMCs, mostly from graft donor cells, sampled 360 days after TCRalphabeta/CD19-depleted stem cell transplant. The V and J genes are TRBV20-1 and TRBJ2-1; 8 bases are a match to TRBD2. The CDR3 nucleotides are TGCAGTGCTAGAGATTGGGGACTAGTCGGCGATGAGCAGTTCTTC. This codes for CSARDWGLVGDEQFF.